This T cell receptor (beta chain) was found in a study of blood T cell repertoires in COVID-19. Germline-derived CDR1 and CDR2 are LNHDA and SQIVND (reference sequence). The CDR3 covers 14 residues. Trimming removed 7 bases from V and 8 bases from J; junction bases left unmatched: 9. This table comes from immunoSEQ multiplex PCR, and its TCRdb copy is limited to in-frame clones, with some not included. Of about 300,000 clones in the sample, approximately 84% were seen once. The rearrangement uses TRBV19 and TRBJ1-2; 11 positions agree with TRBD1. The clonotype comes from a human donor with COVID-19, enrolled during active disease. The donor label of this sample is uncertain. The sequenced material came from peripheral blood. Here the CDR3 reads CASNPGQGGRGYTF. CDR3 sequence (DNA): TGTGCCAGTAACCCGGGACAGGGGGGTAGGGGCTACACCTTC.